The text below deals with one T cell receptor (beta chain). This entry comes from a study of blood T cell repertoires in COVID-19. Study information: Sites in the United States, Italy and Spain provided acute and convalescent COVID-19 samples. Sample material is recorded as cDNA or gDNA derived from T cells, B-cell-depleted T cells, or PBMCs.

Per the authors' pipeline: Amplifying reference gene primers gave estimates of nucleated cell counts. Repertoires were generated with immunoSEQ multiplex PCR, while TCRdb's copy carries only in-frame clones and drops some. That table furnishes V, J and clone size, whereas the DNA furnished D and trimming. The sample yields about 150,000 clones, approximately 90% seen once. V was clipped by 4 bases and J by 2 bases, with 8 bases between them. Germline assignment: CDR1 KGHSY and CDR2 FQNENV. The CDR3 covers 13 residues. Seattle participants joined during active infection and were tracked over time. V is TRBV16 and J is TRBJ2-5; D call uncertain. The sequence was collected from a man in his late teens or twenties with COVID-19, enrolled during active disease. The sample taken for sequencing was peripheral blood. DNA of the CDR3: TGTGCCAGCAGCCTGCTAAGTCAAGAGACCCAGTACTTC. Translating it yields CASSLLSQETQYF.